These 22 T cell receptor beta chains share one sample of origin, sequenced in a study of T cells in localized non-small cell lung cancer. The data were produced by immunoSEQ multiplex PCR, yet TCRdb's version contains in-frame clones alone and is incomplete. Counted here are about 24,000 clones, about 88% occurring once; the ten biggest clones make up approximately 30%. The material sequenced was peripheral blood, taken before any cancer treatment. Receptors were obtained from a male donor older than 55 with stage I squamous cell lung carcinoma.

The chain combines TRBV5-1 with TRBJ2-2; D may be TRBD1 or TRBD2 (5 bases each). This CDR3 has 15 amino acids. CDR1 is SGHRS and CDR2 is YFSETQ in the germline V gene. V dropped 4 bases and J dropped 1 base, with 11 bases sitting between them. The CDR3 sequence is CASSPGGGNTGELFF. The CDR3 bases are TGCGCCAGCAGCCCAGGTGGGGGGAACACCGGGGAGCTGTTTTTT.

The V gene is TRBV6-6, the J gene TRBJ2-1; 9 bases fit TRBD1. Germline V gene data show CDR1 as MNHNY and CDR2 as SVGAGI (reference sequence). The CDR3 totals 14 residues. The V segment lost 6 bases and the J segment 6 bases; nucleotides outside the gene matches: 6. This CDR3 reads CASRPGQGINEQFF. DNA for the CDR3: TGTGCCAGCAGACCTGGACAGGGGATCAATGAGCAGTTCTTC.

This chain uses TRBV4-2 with TRBJ1-6, with 11 bases identical to TRBD1. J lost 7 bases, V lost 1 base, and 6 bases had no gene match. The germline V gene encodes CDR1 LGHNA and CDR2 YNFKEQ. CDR3 length: 17 residues. The CDR3 DNA reads as TGTGCCAGCAGCCAAGTTCCGGGACAGGGGGACAATTCACCCCTCCACTTT. It is translated as CASSQVPGQGDNSPLHF.

The CDR3 DNA reads TGTGCCAGCAGTCTCGGGTGGTTGGAGACCCAGTACTTC. This sequence encodes CASSLGWLETQYF. The chain carries TRBV9 and TRBJ2-5; D remains unclear. Germline-derived CDR1 and CDR2 are SGDLS and YYNGEE. The CDR3 consists of 13 residues. The V end was cut by 5 bases, the J end by 5 bases, with 13 bases between.

The chain couples TRBV19 to TRBJ2-2; D is tentatively TRBD1 or TRBD2 (5 bases each). The CDR3 is 15 amino acids. V lost 7 bases to trimming and J lost 1 base, with 13 bases between them. The germline CDR1 and CDR2 sequences are LNHDA and SQIVND (reference sequence). CDR3: CASTLGDGNTGELFF. The CDR3 DNA reads TGTGCCAGTACGCTGGGGGACGGGAACACCGGGGAGCTGTTTTTT.

The chain couples TRBV5-1 to TRBJ1-4; D unresolved. Germline CDR1 SGHRS, CDR2 YFSETQ. The CDR3 spans 13 residues. V gave up 5 bases and J gave up 2 bases, with 7 bases separating them. The CDR3 DNA follows: TGCGCCAGCAGAACAGTTACTAATGAAAAACTGTTTTTT. Protein sequence: CASRTVTNEKLFF.

The chain couples TRBV6-5 to TRBJ1-2; D is unclear. The CDR3 is 16 amino acids. The germline V gene encodes CDR1 MNHEY and CDR2 SVGAGI. V was clipped by 3 bases and J by 0 bases, with 14 bases between them. The CDR3 nucleotides read TGTGCCAGCAGTTATCTCAGATTGGGAACTAACTATGGCTACACCTTC. This gives the protein CASSYLRLGTNYGYTF.

This clone was seen only once. The rearrangement joins TRBV29-1 to TRBJ2-7, with 8 bases aligning to TRBD2. CDR3 length: 13 amino acids. Germline V lookup: CDR1 SQVTM, CDR2 ANQGSEA. The trim removed 5 bases at V and 6 bases at J, leaving 9 bases unmatched. The DNA of the CDR3 is TGCAGCGTTCGGGCGGGAGGTCCCCTCGAGCAGTACTTC. Translation gives CSVRAGGPLEQYF.

The chain joins TRBV6-1 to TRBJ1-2, with D possibly TRBD1 on 6 matching bases. Looked up from germline, CDR1 is MNHNS and CDR2 is SASEGT. Between the trimmed V and J ends, which lost 8 bases and 3 bases, there was a span of 10 bases. The CDR3 runs 12 residues. DNA of the CDR3: TGTGCCAGCTCGACAGGTTACTATGGCTACACCTTC. This translates into CASSTGYYGYTF.

The J gene is TRBJ1-1, the V gene TRBV15; maybe TRBD1 (5 bases). Per germline, CDR1 LNHNV and CDR2 YYDKDF (reference sequence). The CDR3 totals 15 residues. The V and J ends lost 5 bases and 1 base respectively, with 14 bases between them. CDR3 DNA: TGTGCCACCAGCGCCTGGGACGGGAAGAACACTGAAGCTTTCTTT. This gives the protein CATSAWDGKNTEAFF.

This clone came up a few times. The chain is built from TRBV5-4 and TRBJ2-1; 8 positions agree with TRBD2. The CDR3 is 15 amino acids. V lost 4 bases to trimming and J lost 1 base; unmatched junction nucleotides: 4. Germline CDR1 and CDR2: SGHNT and YYREEE (reference sequence). The CDR3 bases are TGTGCCAGCAGCCCTAAGCGGGAGTCCTACAATGAGCAGTTCTTC. Protein product: CASSPKRESYNEQFF.

This clone was counted a few times. The rearrangement joins TRBV13 to TRBJ1-2; perhaps TRBD1 as D (5 bases). Germline V lookup: CDR1 PRHDT, CDR2 FYEKMQ (reference sequence). Trimming left V 0 bases short and J 2 bases short, with 10 bases between. This CDR3 has 15 residues. The CDR3, as DNA: TGTGCCAGCAGCTTAGGTCAGGGAGCAAACTATGGCTACACCTTC. It yields the protein CASSLGQGANYGYTF.

V is TRBV10-3 and J is TRBJ1-2; D ambiguous. V dropped 8 bases and J dropped 4 bases, with 20 bases sitting between them. The CDR3 contains 15 residues. Looked up from germline, CDR1 is ENHRY and CDR2 is SYGVKD. Here the CDR3 reads CAISDNSKLVYGYTF. DNA for the CDR3: TGTGCCATCTCCGACAACTCCAAACTCGTCTATGGCTACACCTTC.

The V call is TRBV6-5, the J call TRBJ1-3, with 7 bases lining up with TRBD1. There are 13 residues in the CDR3. Germline CDR1 and CDR2: MNHEY and SVGAGI. Germline trimming cut 5 bases from V and 4 bases from J; bases unmatched to any gene: 2. The CDR3 reads CASSEGAGNTIYF. The DNA for the CDR3 is TGTGCCAGCAGTGAGGGGGCAGGAAACACCATATATTTT.

V usage is TRBV10-2 and J usage is TRBJ2-1; D is unclear. The CDR3 is made up of 11 amino acids. The germline gives CDR1 WSHSY, CDR2 SAAADI. V lost 3 bases, J lost 9 bases, and 6 bases lay in between. As DNA, the CDR3 is TGCGCCAGCAGTGATTTAGCTGAGCAGTTCTTC. This encodes CASSDLAEQFF.

Here the CDR3 reads CASSLDRDYQKYF. In DNA form, the CDR3 reads TGTGCCAGCAGCTTAGACCGGGACTACCAGAAGTATTTT. V is TRBV7-2 and J is TRBJ2-3; 7 bases are shared with TRBD2. The J segment lost 13 bases and the V segment lost 1 base, leaving 8 bases of the junction unmatched. The CDR3 covers 13 residues. Germline-derived CDR1 and CDR2 are SGHTA and FQGNSA.

As for this clone: The junction departs from germline at one end; a sequencing error may be responsible. This sequence joins TRBV6-6 and TRBJ2-3; TRBD1 matches at 9 bases. Germline CDR1 and CDR2: MNHNY and SVGAGI (reference sequence). CDR3 size: 13 residues. CDR3 sequence: CASNYRGPDTQYF. CDR3 in DNA: TGTGCCAGCAATTACAGGGGGCCCGATACGCAGTATTTT.

The V and J genes are TRBV19 and TRBJ1-6; 9 bases align to TRBD1. The CDR3 contains 18 residues. Germline loops: CDR1 LNHDA, CDR2 SQIVND (reference sequence). J lost 5 bases, V lost 3 bases, and 11 bases had no gene match. In DNA form, the CDR3 reads TGTGCCAGTAGTATGGCCCTTACAGGGGGCTATAATAATTCACCCCTCCACTTT. Encoded protein: CASSMALTGGYNNSPLHF.

The CDR3 nucleotides read TGTGCCGTTCGCGGGGGTCTGCTAATGAACACTGAAGCTTTCTTT. It is translated as CAVRGGLLMNTEAFF. The chain couples TRBV10-3 to TRBJ1-1; D perhaps matches TRBD1 (5 bases). Germline assignment: CDR1 ENHRY and CDR2 SYGVKD. The CDR3 is 15 residues long. V was trimmed by 11 bases and J by 0 bases, leaving 19 bases between them.

V is TRBV7-2 and J is TRBJ2-7, with no clear D. The CDR3 runs to 15 residues. Deletions cut 1 base from V and 2 bases from J, with 12 bases between. Germline V gene data show CDR1 as SGHTA and CDR2 as FQGNSA. CDR3 region: CASSLGTAPTYEQYF. The CDR3 coding sequence is TGTGCCAGCAGCTTAGGGACGGCCCCTACCTACGAGCAGTACTTC.

V gene TRBV7-9 combines with J gene TRBJ2-5; D call uncertain. Per the germline V gene, CDR1 is SEHNR and CDR2 is FQNEAQ (reference sequence). V lost 5 bases and J 1 base, leaving 5 bases between the germline ends. The CDR3 length is 12 residues. In DNA form, the CDR3 reads TGTGCCAGCAGCCCCCCCCAAGAGACCCAGTACTTC. Encoded protein: CASSPPQETQYF.

The rearrangement links TRBV11-2 to TRBJ2-7; 8 bases align to TRBD1. This CDR3 comprises 15 residues. Germline CDR1 and CDR2: SGHAT and FQNNGV. V dropped 5 bases and J dropped 0; count of bases not matched to a gene: 6. The CDR3 here is CASSVSGTGSYEQYF. In DNA form, the CDR3 reads TGTGCCAGCAGCGTGTCCGGGACAGGCTCCTACGAGCAGTACTTC. Full variable domain (missing parts from reference TRBV11-2 and TRBJ2-7): EAGVAQSPRYKIIEKRQSVAFWCNPISGHATLYWYQQILGQGPKLLIQFQNNGVVDDSQLPKDRFSAERLKGVDSTLKIQPAKLEDSAVYLCASSVSGTGSYEQYFGPGTRLTVT.